The present entry profiles one TCR beta chain with its context. The table came from immunoSEQ multiplex PCR; TCRdb's copy has only in-frame clones and leaves some out. The repertoire holds some 300,000 clones, with about 87% as singletons. The data were obtained in a study of blood T cell repertoires in COVID-19. Study at large: Sample material is recorded as cDNA or gDNA derived from T cells, B-cell-depleted T cells, or PBMCs.

The germline V gene has CDR1 PRHDT and CDR2 FYEKMQ (reference sequence). The junction had 3 bases not matched to a gene; V was cut back by 5 bases and J by 3 bases. The CDR3 length is 14 residues. Sequencing was performed on peripheral blood. V gene TRBV13 combines with J gene TRBJ2-7; TRBD2 matches at 11 bases. The receptor was isolated from a woman aged 50 to 65 with COVID-19, enrolled during active disease. The CDR3 is CASSTGLADYEQYF. Written as DNA, the CDR3 is TGTGCCAGCAGCACGGGACTAGCGGACTACGAGCAGTACTTC.